This entry lists 5 T cell receptor beta chains sequenced from one sample in a study of T cell responses to AZD1222 COVID-19 vaccine. Data came from immunoSEQ multiplex PCR; TCRdb stores just in-frame clones and leaves some out. The sample records roughly 120,000 clones, 87% being singletons. Sequencing was performed on peripheral blood, taken 28 days after the second AZD1222 dose. Receptors originate from an adult who received the AZD1222 COVID-19 vaccine.

The V and J genes are TRBV28 and TRBJ1-1; D is perhaps TRBD1 (5 bases). V was trimmed by 10 bases and J by 7 bases, leaving 16 bases between them. Germline CDR1 reads MDHEN; CDR2 reads SYDVKM. The CDR3 totals 12 residues. The CDR3 nucleotides read TGTGCCACCTTAAAAACGACAGTTGAAGCTTTCTTT. It translates to CATLKTTVEAFF.

The V gene is TRBV27, the J gene TRBJ1-6; TRBD1 might be the D (5 bases). The CDR3 is 15 amino acids. Trimming shortened V by 5 bases and J by 9 bases, and 17 bases separated the two germline ends. The germline V gene encodes CDR1 MNHEY and CDR2 SMNVEV (reference sequence). The CDR3 loop is CASSPPRAGSSPLHF. The CDR3 region has the DNA TGTGCCAGCAGTCCACCCAGGGCAGGGAGTTCACCCCTCCACTTT.

The chain has TRBV7-2 and TRBJ1-2, with 9 bases lining up with TRBD1. The V segment lost 4 bases and the J segment 5 bases; nucleotides outside the gene matches: 11. Germline V gene sequence: CDR1 SGHTA, CDR2 FQGNSA. This CDR3 comprises 16 residues. CDR3 sequence reads: CASSSTDRGRRYGYTF. The DNA for the CDR3 is TGTGCCAGCAGCTCAACGGACAGGGGTAGGAGGTATGGCTACACCTTC.

The chain recombines TRBV9 with TRBJ1-1; D is perhaps TRBD1 (5 bases). Germline V gives CDR1 SGDLS, CDR2 YYNGEE. The length of the CDR3 is 13 residues. Trimming took 3 bases from V and 4 from J, leaving 10 bases between them. CDR3 sequence (DNA): TGTGCCAGCAGCGCAGGGTGGACCACTGAAGCTTTCTTT. Translating it yields CASSAGWTTEAFF.

The chain joins TRBV19 to TRBJ1-1; D unresolved. The germline V gene encodes CDR1 LNHDA and CDR2 SQIVND (reference sequence). The CDR3 contains 15 residues. V gave up 7 bases and J gave up 5 bases, with 20 bases separating them. CDR3 in DNA: TGTGCCAGTAACGCGTTCTCCACGGGCAGAACTGAAGCTTTCTTT. It specifies CASNAFSTGRTEAFF.